This TCR beta chain was recorded in a study of cytomegalovirus exposure and HLA in healthy donors (dated by TCRdb to 2016 to 2017). At the level of the whole study: An earlier analysis of 587 of the donors reported 276 Gb of sequence data and around 120 million unique TCR beta sequences obtained from roughly 170 million T cells. Besides the first cohort of approximately 710 subjects, a separate validation cohort made up of around 120 different subjects was used. A later genetic analysis took genome-wide SNP genotypes for about three fifths of the 666 donors and used that subset as a discovery cohort. The later analysis used no new phenotypic data to find candidate immune exposures, relying instead on TCR beta sequences and their occurrence across donors. An earlier analysis of fewer than 700 of the donors applied high-throughput TCR beta sequencing to assess whether each TCR beta V gene segment acted as functional or pseudogenic. To predict cytomegalovirus infection status, the study brought together high-throughput TCR immunosequencing, statistical association of individual TCRs with disease status, and machine learning. The genetic ancestry cluster associated with self-reported Caucasian donors included over 65% of the 300 to 450 genotyped donors. The study was designed to test whether signatures of past pathogen exposure could be identified by cataloging public T cell receptors. Roughly 310 gigabases of sequencing data and tens of millions of unique TCR sequences were included in an early release covering around 600 HLA-typed donors. To study patterns of TCR occurrence, a later analysis re-analyzed previously published TCR beta repertoires from 700 or so donors and added high-resolution HLA genotyping. Alongside the repertoire data, information on donor age, sex, ethnicity and CMV serostatus was compiled. The number of typed donors differed by locus: about 620-630 for A, B, C, DRB1 and DQB1; 522 for DQA1; some 590 for DPA1; and about 470 for DPB1. The study used immunosequencing to profile the T cell repertoires of 666 subjects and linked those repertoires to cytomegalovirus serostatus. Among about 360 genotyped donors of the cohort, an average of approximately 240,000 unique TCR beta nucleotide sequences were sequenced per donor, about a sixth of them non-productive. HLA typing covered class I and class II loci at four-digit resolution. Four or five DR-DQ haplotypes were handled as single units for association and clustering, since linkage in the cohort was strong. All discovery cohort repertoires had been generated on a single sequencing platform. Overall results and qualifications from the work: A group of highly shared sequence variants was considered likely to be a technical artifact of the sequencing pipeline. A later genetic analysis reported fewer N-insertions in productive TCRs among donors in an Asian-associated ancestry cluster than the roughly 700-donor mean. Linkage disequilibrium might explain the correlated functional status among segregating V segments, but an unknown experimental factor could not be ruled out. Across donors, most TCR sequences were observed very rarely, whereas some public TCRs were present in many individuals. A later analysis found that HLA-associated TCR beta chains were more clonally expanded and had lower generation probabilities than equally common non-associated chains. Some IMGT-functional V segments, including TRBV6-2 and TRBV6-3, could not be distinguished by the 87-base-pair reads and were therefore excluded. In this cohort, only TCR beta chains were sequenced, and detectable features were limited by the absence of alpha or paired-chain data. An earlier analysis of around 600 of the donors showed that most TCR beta V segments appeared in productive rearrangements either about 87% or about 30% of the time, which broadly matched IMGT annotations. Specific HLA alleles were associated with over 15,000 TCR beta sequences at a false discovery rate of 0.05 in a later analysis. Assigning TCR associations to individual alleles was difficult when HLA alleles, especially DR and DQ, strongly co-occurred. Some 16 rarely observed V segments, including chromosome 9 orphons, were excluded from the earlier analysis of just under 600 of the donors because counts were too low. In the study, approximately 160 TCR beta chains were listed as associated with cytomegalovirus. According to a later analysis, TCR association rates differed among HLA loci, with DRB1 alleles showing the most associated TCRs and HLA-C alleles showing the fewest. Most CMV-associated TCR beta chains appeared to be HLA-restricted in a later analysis, and the HLA associations seemed to be driven largely by CMV exposure. A further reported finding was that TCR beta sequences accurately predicted the HLA-A and HLA-B alleles for most subjects in the first cohort. Sequencing depth was assumed to be roughly uniform across donors in the presence/absence analyses, though that assumption may not hold. Because HLA typing was unavailable for some donors at each locus, only the typed subset was used in association tests. A few of the identified cytomegalovirus-associated TCR beta chains were confirmed in vitro to be specific for cytomegalovirus antigens. For the cohort, immune exposure information was limited to CMV serostatus. A later genetic analysis associated a missense DCLRE1C variant with V-gene and J-gene trimming of TCR beta chains, and an independent cohort replicated the association. The authors suggested that the approach could potentially be generalized to other disease states and immunological phenotypes. Several of the top co-occurrence clusters appeared to be linked to parvovirus B19, influenza, CMV and Epstein-Barr virus, according to a later analysis. In both the original and validation cohorts, the classifier was reported to diagnose cytomegalovirus status with high specificity and sensitivity.

About this clone: Its cognate antigen has yet to be identified. Nothing much larger sits one base from this clone, and base qualities are not available.

The cohort was made up of 666 healthy bone marrow donors. All cohort members were sampled while nominally healthy, although unrecorded immune exposures were likely present. The donor tested CMV seronegative and was one of the 352 seronegative cohort members. A peripheral blood sample was provided by each donor, and peripheral blood mononuclear cells were used for TCR beta sequencing. The Qiagen DNeasy Blood Extraction Kit was used to extract genomic DNA from the blood cell samples. The library was produced with the immunoSEQ multiplex PCR assay. The multiplex PCR relied on a mix of 60 forward primers for TCR Vbeta segments and 13 reverse primers for TCR Jbeta segments. Amplification of the CDR3 region of rearranged TCR beta genes was performed with a multiplex PCR assay on genomic DNA. On the Illumina HiSeq System, the amplified TCR beta libraries were sequenced as 87-base-pair reads. As for how the authors treated the data: In a later analysis, roughly 80 million unique TCR beta chains were counted across the 650 to 700 repertoires, and approximately 11 million of these chains were shared by at least two donors. A nearest-neighbor algorithm error-corrected the raw reads and collapsed the reads into unique sequences, merging closely related sequences to remove PCR and sequencing errors. Alignment of CDR3 sequences to IMGT reference sequences was used to assign V, D and J gene segments. For a sequence to be retained, at least a six-nucleotide match to both a V gene segment and a J gene segment was required. Rearrangements were classified as productive when the CDR3 lacked stop codons and remained in frame with V and J, and all other rearrangements were classified as non-productive. Following IMGT convention, CDR3 was defined as the stretch from the second conserved V-encoded cysteine up to the conserved J-encoded phenylalanine. Sequences without an unambiguous match to a single V gene segment were excluded from the earlier analysis of almost 600 of the donors. An earlier analysis of a few hundred of the donors classified V segments as functional when productive rearrangements were above 56.7% and as segregating when the standard deviation between donors was above 5%. A statistical classification framework was built to diagnose cytomegalovirus status from the catalog of TCR beta chain sequences. In a later analysis, TCR nucleotide sequences were compared against IMGT/GENE-DB human TR gene sequences so that V and J genes could be assigned. In a later analysis, CDR3 sequences and most-parsimonious VDJ recombination scenarios were assigned using the TCRdist pipeline. In a later analysis, each TCR beta chain was defined by its CDR3 amino acid sequence together with its V-gene family, and reads lacking a unique V-gene family were excluded. A later analysis removed 592 highly shared, low-generation-probability nucleotide sequences to deal with suspected cross-contamination and a sequencing artifact. In a later analysis, a clonal expansion index was calculated for each public chain from normalized within-repertoire ranks of inferred template counts. In a later analysis, generation probabilities were computed using a VDJ recombination model fitted to out-of-frame rearrangements, and the results were checked against IGoR. In a later analysis, hypergeometric tests were used to score TCR-TCR, TCR-HLA and TCR-CMV co-occurrence, with a repertoire-size bias correction applied to TCR pairs. To estimate false discovery rates, a later analysis permuted the HLA or CMV assignments 20 times. In a later analysis, co-occurring TCRs were grouped with DBSCAN, and TCRdist sequence similarity was added when clustering was performed within HLA-allele-positive subsets. Co-occurrence clustering excluded repertoires with fewer than 30,000 or more than 120,000 public chains, plus five with anomalous nucleotide sharing. This immuneACCESS table, as held by TCRdb, lists in-frame sequences with V and J called but not all clones. Of the missing ones, under half trace to an unresolved V gene in checked studies; the others have no known cause. That table supplies the V and J calls and clone size; D and trimming were determined from the DNA. The sample table shows 130,000 to 150,000 clones, and 80% are seen once. 2.5% to 3.5% of the sample is held by the ten biggest clonotypes.

Measured from the cysteine to the phenylalanine, the CDR3 is 17 residues long. The DNA shown is the 51-base CDR3, in frame from base 1. The germline V gene supplies CDR1 SGHTA and CDR2 FQGNSA. Relative to germline, V is missing 5 bases and J is missing 1 base, with 7 bases of the junction outside any gene match. The rearranged segments are TRBV7-2 and TRBJ1-6; 8 nucleotides in the junction match TRBD1. Input material: PBMCs. This receptor was obtained from a woman in her 30s in good health and CMV-seronegative. The CDR3 region: CASSQDRVSSYNSPLHF. The nucleotide sequence is TGTGCCAGCAGCCAGGACAGGGTCTCATCCTATAATTCACCCCTCCACTTT.